This T cell receptor beta chain was identified in a study of blood T cell repertoires in COVID-19. Background on the study: The United States, Italy and Spain provided the acute and convalescent COVID-19 samples.

Per the original methods: Researchers report that nucleated cell counts were estimated from reference gene primer amplification. Generated by immunoSEQ multiplex PCR, the TCRdb table keeps only in-frame clones and is missing some. V and J calls and clone size are copied from that table; D and trimming were computed from the DNA. The table lists 210,000 or so clones, around 87% of them singletons, with 0.62% in the top ten. With 5 bases removed from V and 4 bases from J, the gap between germline ends came to 11 bases. Germline V gene sequence: CDR1 MDHEN, CDR2 SYDVKM. This CDR3 has 13 residues. The V call is TRBV28, the J call TRBJ1-2; D is unresolved. The sequencing sample was made of peripheral blood. The origin of this receptor is a man in his forties or fifties with acute or convalescent COVID-19. Here the CDR3 DNA reads TGTGCCAGCAGTATGGGAGTGATCTATGGCTACACCTTC. This translates into CASSMGVIYGYTF.